One and the same sample provided the 15 T cell receptor beta chains below, sequenced in a study of shared clonotypes between healthy human individuals. The table came from immunoSEQ multiplex PCR; TCRdb's copy has only in-frame clones and leaves some out. Of fewer than 3 million clones in the sample, roughly 92% were seen once. The source material was naive CD4+ T cells from PBMCs. Subset denoted: CD45RA+ positively selected. All receptors derive from a man aged 18 to 29 in good health. Some clones in this sample may be carry-over from other donors' samples.

This chain connects TRBV5-1 to TRBJ2-7, with a possible D match to TRBD1 (6 bases). CDR1 SGHRS and CDR2 YFSETQ come from the germline V gene. CDR3 length equals 15 residues. Trimming shortened V by 0 bases and J by 6 bases, and 16 bases separated the two germline ends. CDR3 sequence reads: CASSLAPTGRSEQYF. In DNA form, the CDR3 reads TGCGCCAGCAGCTTGGCCCCGACAGGTAGGTCCGAGCAGTACTTC.

As for this clone: The sample holds other DNA sequences that translate to the same CDR3. The V call is TRBV28, the J call TRBJ1-3; unclear D gene. Germline CDR1 is MDHEN and CDR2 is SYDVKM. The CDR3 loop spans 13 amino acids. The germline V and J ends were trimmed by 4 bases and 4 bases, with 8 bases remaining between them. CDR3 sequence (DNA): TGTGCCAGCAGTTCCCCGAGAGGAAACACCATATATTTT. This codes for CASSSPRGNTIYF.

The V gene is TRBV28, the J gene TRBJ2-1, with 9 bases lining up with TRBD1. V dropped 4 bases and J dropped 10; count of bases not matched to a gene: 5. Germline V CDR1 and CDR2: MDHEN, SYDVKM. This CDR3 has 13 residues. CDR3 DNA sequence: TGTGCCAGCAGTTACAGGGGGCGCGCCGAGCAGTTCTTC. It encodes CASSYRGRAEQFF.

The V call is TRBV18, the J call TRBJ2-7; no definite D call. Germline CDR1 reads KGHSH; CDR2 reads LQKENI. This CDR3 contains 12 residues. Trimming cost V 2 bases and J 7 bases, with 9 bases left between them. Here the CDR3 DNA reads TGTGCCAGCTCACCAGGGGTGGCAGAGCAGTACTTC. Amino acids: CASSPGVAEQYF.

The V call is TRBV6-6, the J call TRBJ2-7; D uncertain. Per the germline V gene, CDR1 is MNHNY and CDR2 is SVGAGI (reference sequence). This CDR3 contains 13 residues. The V end was cut by 5 bases, the J end by 3 bases, with 11 bases between. Here the CDR3 reads CASSNGPVYEQYF. Here the CDR3 DNA reads TGTGCCAGCAGTAACGGCCCCGTCTACGAGCAGTACTTC.

This clone was seen just once. The chain carries TRBV7-9 and TRBJ2-2; the D gene is possibly TRBD2 (5 bases). This CDR3 is 15 amino acids long. Germline CDR1 SEHNR, CDR2 FQNEAQ (reference sequence). V lost 1 base and J 3 bases, leaving 9 bases between the germline ends. The CDR3, as DNA: TGTGCCAGCAGCTTAGGCGGAGGCTACACCGGGGAGCTGTTTTTT. It translates to CASSLGGGYTGELFF.

CDR3 bases: TGTGCCAGCAGCTTTGTTCGGGACTATTTTGCAGATACGCAGTATTTT. This translates into CASSFVRDYFADTQYF. The chain uses TRBV5-6 and TRBJ2-3, with 7 bases that match TRBD2. Germline CDR1 and CDR2: SGHDT and YYEEEE. The CDR3 runs 16 residues. Trimming cost V 2 bases and J 4 bases; bases outside gene matches: 10.

This chain links TRBV11-3 with TRBJ2-3; D not resolved. V was cut by 2 bases and J by 0 bases, with 6 bases left in between. Germline V lookup: CDR1 SGHNT, CDR2 YENEEA. The CDR3 contains 14 residues. The CDR3 reads CASSLTFSTDTQYF. The CDR3 DNA sequence: TGTGCCAGCAGCTTAACGTTTAGCACAGATACGCAGTATTTT.

The table lists this clone with a count of one. The identical CDR3 is also encoded by other nucleotide sequences in the sample. The rearrangement uses TRBV6-1 and TRBJ2-7; 7 bases map to TRBD1. The CDR3 runs to 14 residues. From germline, CDR1 is MNHNS and CDR2 SASEGT. Trimming at V came to 4 bases and at J to 1 base, leaving 4 bases not matched to a gene. Here the CDR3 reads CASSGDRASYEQYF. CDR3 coding DNA: TGTGCCAGCAGTGGAGACAGGGCGTCCTACGAGCAGTACTTC.

The V call is TRBV5-1, the J call TRBJ1-5, with D maybe TRBD1 (5 bases). The germline V gene encodes CDR1 SGHRS and CDR2 YFSETQ. CDR3 length: 18 residues. V was pared by 0 bases and J by 6 bases, with 22 bases between. CDR3 coding DNA: TGCGCCAGCAGCTTGGTGCCCTCGGGGGGGGTGATGGTTCAGCCCCAGCATTTT. Encoded protein: CASSLVPSGGVMVQPQHF.

The chain is built from TRBV21-1 and TRBJ1-5; the D call of TRBD1 is as the table states it, not checked on the DNA. TRBV21-1 is a pseudogene segment. The CDR3 is 16 amino acids. CDR3 in amino acids: CASSKVGTGVNQPQHF. For the CDR3, the DNA is TGTGCCAGCAGCAAAGTAGGGACAGGGGTCAATCAGCCCCAGCATTTT.

The rearrangement uses TRBV5-6 and TRBJ2-5; 7 nucleotides align to TRBD1. The end of the DNA fits TRBJ2-7 better, so the J call may be wrong. The CDR3 spans 16 residues. CDR1 is SGHDT, CDR2 YYEEEE, per germline. For the CDR3, the DNA is TGTGCCAGCAGCTCGGTAGGACAGGCACATATGGACGAGCAGTACTTC. It codes for CASSSVGQAHMDEQYF.

The V call is TRBV29-1, the J call TRBJ1-2; perhaps TRBD1 as D (6 bases). Germline-derived CDR1 and CDR2 are SQVTM and ANQGSEA. The V and J ends lost 1 base and 0 bases respectively, with 9 bases between them. The CDR3 totals 14 residues. In DNA form, the CDR3 reads TGCAGCGTTGAAGGGGACACCGCTAACTATGGCTACACCTTC. It codes for CSVEGDTANYGYTF.

V usage is TRBV19 and J usage is TRBJ1-2; 7 bases are shared with TRBD1. From germline, CDR1 is LNHDA and CDR2 SQIVND (reference sequence). The junction had 7 bases not matched to a gene; V was cut back by 4 bases and J by 2 bases. The CDR3 is 15 residues long. CDR3 bases: TGTGCCAGTAGTACCCCCGGGACAGAGAACTATGGCTACACCTTC. Translating it yields CASSTPGTENYGYTF. The full variable domain, its missing parts supplied by reference TRBV19 and TRBJ1-2, is DGGITQSPKYLFRKEGQNVTLSCEQNLNHDAMYWYRQDPGQGLRLIYYSQIVNDFQKGDIAEGYSVSREKKESFPLTVTSAQKNPTAFYLCASSTPGTENYGYTFGSGTRLTVV.

V is TRBV27 and J is TRBJ2-7, with a weak D call TRBD1 (5 bases). Between the trimmed V and J ends, which lost 3 bases and 4 bases, there was a span of 13 bases. This CDR3 contains 14 residues. CDR1 is MNHEY, CDR2 SMNVEV, per germline (reference sequence). The CDR3 loop is CASSLRRALYEQYF. The CDR3 coding sequence is TGTGCCAGCAGTTTGCGCAGGGCTCTGTACGAGCAGTACTTC.